These T cell receptor beta chains were read from a single sample in a study of control samples from healthy donors and cancer patients. Data came from immunoSEQ multiplex PCR; TCRdb stores just in-frame clones and leaves some out. This repertoire shows 100,000 to 130,000 clones, almost 85% found once; its top ten account for around 6.4%. The sequencing input was blood. All receptors derive from a man aged 18 to 30 in good health. Both conserved end residues are part of each CDR3. A D gene is named only where the DNA matches it firmly. Not every row has a clone size; where given, it reads once, few, many or a size class.

clone size: -
V gene: TRBV6-6
J gene: TRBJ1-2
CDR3 length: 15
D gene: -
CDR3 DNA: TGTGCCAGCAGTTACTCGAAGGAGGGTGGCTATGGCTACACCTTC
CDR3 protein: CASSYSKEGGYGYTF

clone size: -
V gene: TRBV6-5
J gene: TRBJ1-3
CDR3 length: 15
D gene: TRBD1
CDR3 DNA: TGTGCCAGCAAAAGGGGACAGGGAACTGGAAACACCATATATTTT
CDR3 protein: CASKRGQGTGNTIYF

clone size: -
V gene: TRBV6-6
J gene: TRBJ1-1
CDR3 length: 14
D gene: TRBD1
CDR3 DNA: TGTGCCAGCAGTTTTGACAGGGGTGGCACTGAAGCTTTCTTT
CDR3 protein: CASSFDRGGTEAFF

clone size: -
V gene: TRBV13
J gene: TRBJ2-3
CDR3 length: 15
D gene: TRBD2
CDR3 DNA: TGTGCCAGCAGCTCGCTAACTAGCGGTCCAGATACGCAGTATTTT
CDR3 protein: CASSSLTSGPDTQYF

clone size: -
V gene: TRBV4-1
J gene: TRBJ1-1
CDR3 length: 13
D gene: -
CDR3 DNA: TGCGCCAGCAGCCAAGATGCGGACACTGAAGCTTTCTTT
CDR3 protein: CASSQDADTEAFF

clone size: -
V gene: TRBV11-1
J gene: TRBJ2-7
CDR3 length: 15
D gene: -
CDR3 DNA: TGTGCCAGCAGCGTAGGGAGGGGGCTCTCCTACGAGCAGTACTTC
CDR3 protein: CASSVGRGLSYEQYF

clone size: -
V gene: TRBV30
J gene: TRBJ1-1
CDR3 length: 14
D gene: TRBD1
CDR3 DNA: TGTGCCTGGAGCCCCGGGACAGGGGCCACTGAAGCTTTCTTT
CDR3 protein: CAWSPGTGATEAFF

clone size: -
V gene: TRBV5-1
J gene: TRBJ1-5
CDR3 length: 13
D gene: -
CDR3 DNA: TGCGCCAGCAGCTTGGAGCCCAATCAGCCCCAGCATTTT
CDR3 protein: CASSLEPNQPQHF

clone size: -
V gene: TRBV19
J gene: TRBJ1-3
CDR3 length: 16
D gene: -
CDR3 DNA: TGTGCCAGTACCTCAGACTTCAGGGGTTCTGGAAACACCATATATTTT
CDR3 protein: CASTSDFRGSGNTIYF

clone size: -
V gene: TRBV19
J gene: TRBJ1-5
CDR3 length: 14
D gene: -
CDR3 DNA: TGTGCCAGTAGTACCGGACGGCAAAATCAGCCCCAGCATTTT
CDR3 protein: CASSTGRQNQPQHF

clone size: few
V gene: TRBV6-2/TRBV6-3
J gene: TRBJ2-4
CDR3 length: 17
D gene: TRBD2
CDR3 DNA: TGTGCCAGCAGTTACCACGGACTAGCAGTAGCCAAAAACATTCAGTACTTC
CDR3 protein: CASSYHGLAVAKNIQYF

clone size: few
V gene: TRBV6-1
J gene: TRBJ1-5
CDR3 length: 13
D gene: -
CDR3 DNA: TGTGCCAGCAGTGAACATACAGTCCAGCCCCAGCATTTT
CDR3 protein: CASSEHTVQPQHF

clone size: few
V gene: TRBV14
J gene: TRBJ1-2
CDR3 length: 16
D gene: -
CDR3 DNA: TGTGCCAGCAGCCAAGTCGGTGGTTCGGGGGACTATGGCTACACCTTC
CDR3 protein: CASSQVGGSGDYGYTF

clone size: -
V gene: TRBV28
J gene: TRBJ1-5
CDR3 length: 16
D gene: TRBD1
CDR3 DNA: TGTGCCAGCAGTGCCACAGGGTTCCCAGGGGGTCAGCCCCAGCATTTT
CDR3 protein: CASSATGFPGGQPQHF

clone size: -
V gene: TRBV12-3/TRBV12-4
J gene: TRBJ1-1
CDR3 length: 12
D gene: -
CDR3 DNA: TGTGCCAGCAGTTTTGGAACCTTGGAAGCTTTCTTT
CDR3 protein: CASSFGTLEAFF

clone size: -
V gene: TRBV6-6
J gene: TRBJ1-5
CDR3 length: 14
D gene: -
CDR3 DNA: TGTGCCAGCGGGAGGGCACGGGGCAATCAGCCCCAGCATTTT
CDR3 protein: CASGRARGNQPQHF

clone size: -
V gene: TRBV6-2/TRBV6-3
J gene: TRBJ2-7
CDR3 length: 16
D gene: -
CDR3 DNA: TGTGCCAGCAGTCCCTCCACCAGCCTGACTAGCTACGAGCAGTACTTC
CDR3 protein: CASSPSTSLTSYEQYF

clone size: -
V gene: TRBV4-1
J gene: TRBJ1-6
CDR3 length: 15
D gene: -
CDR3 DNA: TGCGCCAGCAGCCAAGAATGGGATTTAAATTCACCCCTCCACTTT
CDR3 protein: CASSQEWDLNSPLHF

clone size: -
V gene: TRBV3-1/TRBV3-2
J gene: TRBJ1-4
CDR3 length: 15
D gene: -
CDR3 DNA: TGTGCCAGCAGCCAAAGGGGGAGTCAGGATGAAAAACTGTTTTTT
CDR3 protein: CASSQRGSQDEKLFF

clone size: -
V gene: TRBV2
J gene: TRBJ1-6
CDR3 length: 15
D gene: TRBD1
CDR3 DNA: TGTGCCAGCGAGTACGCAGGGGGCGAGAATTCACCCCTCCACTTT
CDR3 protein: CASEYAGGENSPLHF

clone size: -
V gene: TRBV27
J gene: TRBJ1-6
CDR3 length: 15
D gene: -
CDR3 DNA: TGTGCCAGCAGTACCGGGCGCTCCTATAATTCACCCCTCCACTTT
CDR3 protein: CASSTGRSYNSPLHF

clone size: -
V gene: TRBV4-1
J gene: TRBJ1-2
CDR3 length: 15
D gene: -
CDR3 DNA: TGCGCCAGCAGCCCTCCCGGCAGGGAACAAACGGGCTACACCTTC
CDR3 protein: CASSPPGREQTGYTF

clone size: -
V gene: TRBV28
J gene: TRBJ2-2
CDR3 length: 13
D gene: -
CDR3 DNA: TGTGCCAGCAGTTCCCAGATAGGCGGGGAGCTGTTTTTT
CDR3 protein: CASSSQIGGELFF

clone size: -
V gene: TRBV2
J gene: TRBJ2-5
CDR3 length: 15
D gene: TRBD2
CDR3 DNA: TGTGCCAGCAGAACAACTAGCGGGGGGGCGGAGACCCAGTACTTC
CDR3 protein: CASRTTSGGAETQYF

clone size: -
V gene: TRBV6-2/TRBV6-3
J gene: TRBJ2-5
CDR3 length: 15
D gene: -
CDR3 DNA: TGTGCCAGCAGTTACTCGAGCTTCCCGGGCGAGACCCAGTACTTC
CDR3 protein: CASSYSSFPGETQYF

clone size: -
V gene: TRBV15
J gene: TRBJ1-1
CDR3 length: 20
D gene: -
CDR3 DNA: TGTGCCACCAGCAGAGATATTGGCGTGTTAGGGGGGAGGATGAACACTGAAGCTTTCTTT
CDR3 protein: CATSRDIGVLGGRMNTEAFF

clone size: -
V gene: TRBV10-3
J gene: TRBJ1-1
CDR3 length: 15
D gene: -
CDR3 DNA: TGTGCCATCAGTGAGGGGGCCTGGGGCGGCACTGAAGCTTTCTTT
CDR3 protein: CAISEGAWGGTEAFF